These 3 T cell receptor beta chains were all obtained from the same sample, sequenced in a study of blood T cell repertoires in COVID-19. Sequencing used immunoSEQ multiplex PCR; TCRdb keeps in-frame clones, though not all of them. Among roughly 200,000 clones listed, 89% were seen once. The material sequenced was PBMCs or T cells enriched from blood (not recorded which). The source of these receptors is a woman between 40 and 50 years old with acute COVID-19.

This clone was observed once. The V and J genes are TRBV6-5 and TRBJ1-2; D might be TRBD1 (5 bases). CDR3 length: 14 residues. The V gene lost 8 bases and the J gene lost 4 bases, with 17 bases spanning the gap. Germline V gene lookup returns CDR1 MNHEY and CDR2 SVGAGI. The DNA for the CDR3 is TGTGCCAGCTGGCCCGGGGGGGGACTCTATGGCTACACCTTC. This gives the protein CASWPGGGLYGYTF.

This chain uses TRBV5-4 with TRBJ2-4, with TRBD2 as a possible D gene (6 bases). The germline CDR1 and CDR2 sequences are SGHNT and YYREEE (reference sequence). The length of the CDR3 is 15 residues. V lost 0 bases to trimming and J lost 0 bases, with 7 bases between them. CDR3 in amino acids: CASSLGGLAKNIQYF. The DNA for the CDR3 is TGTGCCAGCAGCTTGGGGGGACTAGCCAAAAACATTCAGTACTTC. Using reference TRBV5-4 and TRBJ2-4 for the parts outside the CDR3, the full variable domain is ETGVTQSPTHLIKTRGQQVTLRCSSQSGHNTVSWYQQALGQGPQFIFQYYREEENGRGNFPPRFSGLQFPNYSSELNVNALELDDSALYLCASSLGGLAKNIQYFGAGTRLSVL.

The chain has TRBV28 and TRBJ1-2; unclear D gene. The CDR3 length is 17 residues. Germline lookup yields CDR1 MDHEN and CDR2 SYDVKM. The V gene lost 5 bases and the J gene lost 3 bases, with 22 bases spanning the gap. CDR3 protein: CASSQGRRSSRDYGYTF. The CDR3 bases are TGTGCCAGCAGTCAAGGGAGAAGATCCTCTAGAGACTATGGCTACACCTTC.